The 20 T cell receptor beta chains presented below share a single source sample, sequenced in a study of cytomegalovirus exposure and HLA in healthy donors. The study ran its PCR with 60 Vbeta and 13 Jbeta primers. Generated by immunoSEQ multiplex PCR, the TCRdb table keeps only in-frame clones and is missing some. The repertoire holds about 98,000 clones, with approximately 72% as singletons. The sequencing sample was made of PBMCs. The receptors stem from a man younger than 30 in good health and CMV-seropositive.

The chain has TRBV28 and TRBJ2-5; D call uncertain. Germline CDR1 is MDHEN and CDR2 is SYDVKM. The V gene lost 3 bases and the J gene lost 2 bases, with 16 bases spanning the gap. CDR3 length: 16 amino acids. The CDR3 here is CASSFWSLKLQETQYF. Here the CDR3 DNA reads TGTGCCAGCAGTTTCTGGAGCCTAAAACTTCAAGAGACCCAGTACTTC.

V gene TRBV27 combines with J gene TRBJ1-5; 9 bases agree with TRBD1. Trimming removed 5 bases from V and 5 bases from J; junction bases left unmatched: 4. The CDR3 runs 14 residues. Germline V gene lookup returns CDR1 MNHEY and CDR2 SMNVEV (reference sequence). CDR3 loop: CASSPDRGYQPQHF. CDR3 bases: TGTGCCAGCAGTCCGGACAGGGGATATCAGCCCCAGCATTTT.

The DNA of the CDR3 is TGTGCCAGCAGAGGCTTGGGCAGGGTAAGGGAGACCCAGTACTTC. Translating gives CASRGLGRVRETQYF. J is TRBJ2-5 and V is TRBV6-1; TRBD1 might be the D (5 bases). CDR1 is MNHNS, CDR2 SASEGT, per germline. Trimming stripped 6 bases from V and 5 bases from J, with 19 bases between. The CDR3 totals 15 residues.

This rearrangement joins TRBV28 to TRBJ1-5; D is possibly TRBD1 (6 bases). Trimming took off 6 bases at V and 7 bases at J, with 19 bases between the two ends. CDR1 MDHEN and CDR2 SYDVKM come from the germline V gene. The CDR3 is 15 amino acids. CDR3 loop: CASSSTAGESQPQHF. CDR3 coding DNA: TGTGCCAGCAGCTCTACTGCAGGGGAGTCACAGCCCCAGCATTTT.

The table lists this clone with a few counts. The V call is TRBV19, the J call TRBJ1-2, with D maybe TRBD1 (5 bases). The CDR3 consists of 14 residues. The V gene lost 2 bases and the J gene lost 2 bases, with 9 bases spanning the gap. The germline V gene encodes CDR1 LNHDA and CDR2 SQIVND (reference sequence). The CDR3 region is CASSIQGRNYGYTF. CDR3 nucleotide sequence: TGTGCCAGTAGTATACAGGGTAGGAACTATGGCTACACCTTC.

The chain recombines TRBV6-4 with TRBJ2-3, with D possibly being TRBD1 (5 bases). The CDR3 has 14 amino acids. CDR1 is MRHNA, CDR2 SNTAGT, per germline. Trimming shortened V by 3 bases and J by 2 bases, and 9 bases separated the two germline ends. The DNA of the CDR3 is TGTGCCAGCAGTGAAAGGGGATTCACAGATACGCAGTATTTT. Its protein product is CASSERGFTDTQYF.

This clone was detected only a few times. The CDR3 loop is CASSPLTSGGEQYF. Here the CDR3 DNA reads TGTGCCAGCAGCCCTCTGACTAGCGGGGGCGAGCAGTACTTC. V and J are TRBV7-6 and TRBJ2-7; TRBD2 aligns across 12 bases. The germline V gene has CDR1 SGHVS and CDR2 FNYEAQ. Trimming took 5 bases from V and 6 from J; bases not matched to a gene: 5. The CDR3 loop spans 14 amino acids.

The chain has TRBV28 and TRBJ2-5, with TRBD2 matching 11 bases. Unmatched junction bases numbered 6, after V lost 4 bases and J lost 5 bases. Germline V gene sequence: CDR1 MDHEN, CDR2 SYDVKM. The CDR3 spans 15 residues. The CDR3 here is CASSSASGGWETQYF. For the CDR3, the DNA is TGTGCCAGCAGTTCGGCTAGCGGGGGGTGGGAGACCCAGTACTTC.

V is TRBV9 and J is TRBJ2-7; 10 bases are shared with TRBD2. Germline V gene sequence: CDR1 SGDLS, CDR2 YYNGEE. Trimming removed 1 base from V and 6 bases from J; junction bases left unmatched: 10. The CDR3 runs 16 residues. CDR3 protein: CASSVRGLAGVSEQYF. Here the CDR3 DNA reads TGTGCCAGCAGCGTAAGAGGTCTAGCGGGGGTAAGCGAGCAGTACTTC.

The chain has TRBV27 and TRBJ2-5; maybe TRBD2 (6 bases). The CDR3 has 13 amino acids. V dropped 5 bases and J dropped 5 bases, with 12 bases sitting between them. Germline V gene lookup returns CDR1 MNHEY and CDR2 SMNVEV (reference sequence). Written as DNA, the CDR3 is TGTGCCAGCAGTACGGGACTTAGGGAGACCCAGTACTTC. It is translated as CASSTGLRETQYF.

The chain combines TRBV29-1 with TRBJ2-7; 7 bases are a match to TRBD2. CDR1 SQVTM and CDR2 ANQGSEA come from the germline V gene. With V trimmed by 3 bases and J by 5 bases, 4 bases remained unmatched. This CDR3 has 12 amino acids. CDR3: CSVDAGVDEQYF. In DNA, the CDR3 is TGCAGCGTTGATGCGGGGGTTGACGAGCAGTACTTC.

This rearrangement joins TRBV18 to TRBJ2-1; weak D call: TRBD2 (5 bases). The ends were cut back, 3 bases at V and 5 bases at J, with 14 bases in the middle. This CDR3 region has 15 residues. CDR1 is KGHSH, CDR2 LQKENI, per germline. The CDR3 DNA reads as TGTGCCAGCTCACCGCCGGGAATACCTAACAATGAGCAGTTCTTC. Translating it yields CASSPPGIPNNEQFF.

The chain employs TRBV6-4 and TRBJ2-2, with a possible D match to TRBD1 (5 bases). The CDR3 sequence is 16 residues long. In germline, CDR1 is MRHNA, CDR2 SNTAGT. The ends were cut back, 0 bases at V and 4 bases at J, with 12 bases in the middle. The CDR3 reads CASSDSSQGSTGELFF. DNA of the CDR3: TGTGCCAGCAGTGACTCGAGCCAGGGTTCCACCGGGGAGCTGTTTTTT.

The chain uses TRBV27 and TRBJ2-3, with 8 bases lining up with TRBD1. Trimming cost V 5 bases and J 0 bases; bases outside gene matches: 13. The CDR3 is 18 residues long. Per germline, CDR1 MNHEY and CDR2 SMNVEV (reference sequence). The CDR3 DNA is TGTGCCAGCAGTCCTAAGGCCGACAGGGGCCCCAGCACAGATACGCAGTATTTT. Amino acid sequence: CASSPKADRGPSTDTQYF.

The DNA for the CDR3 is TGCGCCAGCAGCCTGGGCGCTAGCGGGGACCAAGAGACCCAGTACTTC. Protein: CASSLGASGDQETQYF. The rearrangement links TRBV5-1 to TRBJ2-5; 9 bases match TRBD2. The trim removed 4 bases at V and 0 bases at J, leaving 7 bases unmatched. CDR1 and CDR2 from the germline V gene are SGHRS and YFSETQ. This CDR3 region has 16 residues.

This CDR3 reads CASSPPSGANVLTF. DNA for the CDR3: TGTGCCAGCAGCCCCCCATCTGGGGCCAACGTCCTGACTTTC. The rearrangement uses TRBV7-9 and TRBJ2-6; D remains unclear. With 5 bases removed from V and 1 base from J, the gap between germline ends came to 6 bases. Per germline, CDR1 SEHNR and CDR2 FQNEAQ (reference sequence). The CDR3 is made up of 14 amino acids.

This clone was counted between two and nine times. The V and J genes are TRBV11-3 and TRBJ2-5, with D possibly matching TRBD1 (5 bases). V lost 2 bases to trimming and J lost 3 bases, with 7 bases between them. The V gene's germline CDR1 is SGHNT and CDR2 YENEEA. CDR3 size: 13 residues. The CDR3 protein is CASSLTGKETQYF. The CDR3 nucleotides read TGTGCCAGCAGCTTAACAGGAAAAGAGACCCAGTACTTC.

This clone has a handful of counts. The chain couples TRBV28 to TRBJ1-5; 9 positions match TRBD1. V lost 6 bases and J lost 3; bases outside the gene matches: 6. There are 15 residues in the CDR3. CDR1 is MDHEN and CDR2 is SYDVKM in the germline V gene. CDR3 region: CASRGQGRFNQPQHF. CDR3 nucleotide sequence: TGTGCCAGCAGAGGACAGGGGAGGTTCAATCAGCCCCAGCATTTT.

A few counts support this clone. The V and J genes are TRBV15 and TRBJ1-5; weak D call: TRBD1 (6 bases). Between the trimmed V and J ends, which lost 0 bases and 9 bases, there was a span of 15 bases. The germline V gene encodes CDR1 LNHNV and CDR2 YYDKDF (reference sequence). This CDR3 has 15 residues. The CDR3 sequence: CATSRDLGALAPQHF. In DNA, the CDR3 is TGTGCCACCAGCAGAGACTTGGGGGCCCTAGCGCCCCAGCATTTT.

This clone occurred once. The V and J genes are TRBV6-5 and TRBJ1-6; no clear D gene. CDR3 length equals 12 residues. Germline V lookup: CDR1 MNHEY, CDR2 SVGAGI. V was shortened by 6 bases and J by 12 bases, with 12 bases between the two germline ends. In nucleotides, the CDR3 is TGTGCCAGCAGCCGATTGCGAGAACCCCTCCACTTT. Its protein product is CASSRLREPLHF.